The source of this T cell receptor (beta chain) is a study of blood T cell repertoires in COVID-19. A single count supports this clone. The CDR3 contains 18 residues. Between the trimmed V and J ends, which lost 3 bases and 4 bases, there was a span of 23 bases. The germline V gene has CDR1 KGHSH and CDR2 LQKENI. Data came from immunoSEQ multiplex PCR; TCRdb stores just in-frame clones and leaves some out. The sample contains over 90,000 clones, around 89% of which appear only once. The sample comprised peripheral blood. The TCR originated in a woman aged 55-69 years with acute or convalescent COVID-19. The genes are TRBV18 and TRBJ2-3; no clear D gene. CDR3 sequence reads: CASSPLTQSPHLSDTQYF. Here the CDR3 DNA reads TGTGCCAGCTCACCGTTAACTCAATCCCCCCACCTGTCAGATACGCAGTATTTT.